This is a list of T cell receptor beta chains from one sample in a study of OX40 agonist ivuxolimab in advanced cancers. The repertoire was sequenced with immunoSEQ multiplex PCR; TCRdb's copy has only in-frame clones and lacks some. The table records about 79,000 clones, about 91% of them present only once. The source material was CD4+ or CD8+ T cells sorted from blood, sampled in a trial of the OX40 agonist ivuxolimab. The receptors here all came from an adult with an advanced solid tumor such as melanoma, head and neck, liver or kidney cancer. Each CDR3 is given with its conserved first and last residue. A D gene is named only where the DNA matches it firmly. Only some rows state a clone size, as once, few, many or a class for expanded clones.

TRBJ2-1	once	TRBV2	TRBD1	CASITGVRTEQFF	TGTGCCAGCATAACAGGGGTACGTACTGAGCAGTTCTTC
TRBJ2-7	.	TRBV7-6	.	CASSLEGKGPYEQYF	TGTGCCAGCAGCTTAGAGGGGAAGGGGCCCTACGAGCAGTACTTC
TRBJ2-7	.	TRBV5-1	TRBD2	CASSPRTSGSTEQYF	TGCGCCAGCAGCCCCCGGACTAGCGGGAGTACCGAGCAGTACTTC
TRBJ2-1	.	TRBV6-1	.	CASRMTANEQFF	TGTGCCAGCAGGATGACTGCTAATGAGCAGTTCTTC
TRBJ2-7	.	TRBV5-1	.	CASSLAVGGEQYF	TGCGCCAGCAGCTTGGCCGTGGGGGGCGAGCAGTACTTC
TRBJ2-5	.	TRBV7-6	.	CASSPGTFQETQYF	TGTGCCAGCTCCCCTGGAACGTTCCAAGAGACCCAGTACTTC
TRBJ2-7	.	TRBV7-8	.	CASSLALSYEQYF	TGTGCCAGCAGCTTAGCGCTCAGTTACGAGCAGTACTTC
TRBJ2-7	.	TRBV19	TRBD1	CASSDPGTGPYEQYF	TGTGCCAGTAGTGACCCCGGGACAGGCCCCTACGAGCAGTACTTC
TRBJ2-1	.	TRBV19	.	CASSISGGALPNEQFF	TGTGCCAGTAGTATATCTGGGGGGGCCTTACCCAATGAGCAGTTCTTC
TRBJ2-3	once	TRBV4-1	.	CASTDTDTQYF	TGCGCCAGCACAGACACAGATACGCAGTATTTT
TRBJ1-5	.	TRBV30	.	CAFNSGPMLRNQPQHF	TGTGCCTTCAACTCGGGACCGATGTTACGCAATCAGCCCCAGCATTTT
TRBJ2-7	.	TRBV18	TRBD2	CASSPETSGAEQYF	TGTGCCAGCTCACCAGAGACTAGCGGGGCCGAGCAGTACTTC
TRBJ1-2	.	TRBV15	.	CATSRSPNNYGYTF	TGTGCCACCAGCAGATCGCCGAATAACTATGGCTACACCTTC
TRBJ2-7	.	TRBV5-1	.	CASSPDREQYF	TGCGCCAGCAGCCCAGACAGGGAGCAGTACTTC
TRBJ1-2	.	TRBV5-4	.	CASSSDANYGYTF	TGTGCCAGCAGCTCGGATGCTAACTATGGCTACACCTTC
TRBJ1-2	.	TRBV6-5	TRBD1	CATQNRGLRYGYTF	TGTGCCACCCAAAACAGGGGACTTCGCTATGGCTACACCTTC
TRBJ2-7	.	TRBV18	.	CASSSSYEQYF	TGTGCCAGCTCATCCTCCTACGAGCAGTACTTC
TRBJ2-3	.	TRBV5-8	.	CASSHGSVPSTDTQYF	TGTGCCAGCAGCCACGGGAGCGTCCCTAGCACAGATACGCAGTATTTT
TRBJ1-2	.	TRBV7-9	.	CASSPSDSGSNYGYTF	TGTGCCAGCAGCCCCTCCGACAGTGGAAGTAACTATGGCTACACCTTC
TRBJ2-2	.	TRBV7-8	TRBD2	CASSFSPGAGRTSGELFF	TGTGCCAGCAGCTTTTCCCCCGGGGCCGGGAGGACCAGCGGGGAGCTGTTTTTT
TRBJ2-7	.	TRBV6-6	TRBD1	CASTHRDRGHEQYF	TGTGCCAGCACCCATAGGGACAGGGGCCACGAGCAGTACTTC
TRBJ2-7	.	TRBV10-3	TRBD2	CAISGLAASYEQYF	TGTGCCATCAGTGGCCTAGCGGCCTCCTACGAGCAGTACTTC
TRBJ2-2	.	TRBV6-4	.	CASRQGWDTGELFF	TGTGCCAGCCGTCAGGGGTGGGACACCGGGGAGCTGTTTTTT
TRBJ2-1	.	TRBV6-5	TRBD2	CASSYTGGSYNEQFF	TGTGCCAGCAGTTATACGGGGGGCTCCTACAATGAGCAGTTCTTC
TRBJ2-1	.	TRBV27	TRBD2	CASRLTSVSSYNEQFF	TGTGCCAGCAGGCTCACTAGCGTCAGCTCCTACAATGAGCAGTTCTTC
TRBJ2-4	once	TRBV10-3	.	CAISDFLGQSKNIQYF	TGTGCCATCAGTGATTTCTTGGGGCAATCCAAAAACATTCAGTACTTC
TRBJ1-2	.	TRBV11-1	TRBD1	CASSPRQGGGYTF	TGTGCCAGCAGCCCCCGACAGGGCGGTGGCTACACCTTC
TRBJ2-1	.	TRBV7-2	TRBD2	CASSGYGRGSYNEQFF	TGTGCCAGCAGCGGCTACGGGAGGGGCTCCTACAATGAGCAGTTCTTC
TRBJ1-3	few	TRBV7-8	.	CASSLERGIGNTIYF	TGTGCCAGCAGCTTAGAGAGGGGTATTGGAAACACCATATATTTT
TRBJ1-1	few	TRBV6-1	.	CASRERAWTEAFF	TGTGCCAGCAGGGAAAGGGCGTGGACTGAAGCTTTCTTT
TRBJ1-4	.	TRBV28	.	CASSVLGSAQTNEKLFF	TGTGCCAGCAGCGTCCTCGGGTCAGCCCAAACTAATGAAAAACTGTTTTTT
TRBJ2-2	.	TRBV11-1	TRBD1	CASSPTGANTGELFF	TGTGCCAGCAGCCCCACAGGGGCGAACACCGGGGAGCTGTTTTTT
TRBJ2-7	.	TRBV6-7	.	CASSYYQSIYEQYF	TGTGCCAGCAGTTACTACCAGAGTATCTACGAGCAGTACTTC
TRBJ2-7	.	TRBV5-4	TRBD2	CASSTGLAGGLEQYF	TGTGCCAGCAGCACGGGACTAGCGGGAGGGCTCGAGCAGTACTTC
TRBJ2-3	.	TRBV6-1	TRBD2	CASTSGTSGDTQYF	TGTGCCAGCACCTCCGGGACTAGCGGAGATACGCAGTATTTT
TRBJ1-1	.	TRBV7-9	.	CASSFTTDRSKAFF	TGTGCCAGCAGCTTTACGACAGACAGGTCCAAAGCTTTCTTT
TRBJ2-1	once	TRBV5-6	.	CASSFGGGYNEQFF	TGTGCCAGCAGCTTCGGAGGGGGATACAATGAGCAGTTCTTC
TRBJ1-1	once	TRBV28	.	CASSRSGENEAFF	TGTGCCAGCAGCCGATCAGGAGAAAACGAAGCTTTCTTT
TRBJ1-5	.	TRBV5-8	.	CASSGTGFNQPQHF	TGTGCCAGCAGCGGCACAGGGTTCAATCAGCCCCAGCATTTT
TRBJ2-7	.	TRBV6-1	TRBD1	CATTGGVSYEQYF	TGTGCCACCACAGGGGGCGTTTCCTACGAGCAGTACTTC
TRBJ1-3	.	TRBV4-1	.	CASSPYGGTSSGNTIYF	TGCGCCAGCAGCCCCTACGGGGGCACCTCCTCTGGAAACACCATATATTTT
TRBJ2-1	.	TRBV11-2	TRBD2	CASSLDQASGSEQFF	TGTGCCAGCAGCTTAGATCAGGCTAGCGGGAGTGAGCAGTTCTTC
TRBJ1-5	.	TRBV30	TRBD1	CAWSVPTGAGFQPQHF	TGTGCCTGGAGTGTACCGACAGGGGCCGGCTTTCAGCCCCAGCATTTT
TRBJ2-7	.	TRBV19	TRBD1	CASSMWTGGGHEQYF	TGTGCCAGTAGTATGTGGACAGGGGGGGGCCACGAGCAGTACTTC
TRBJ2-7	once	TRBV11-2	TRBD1	CASSLGTGMGEQYF	TGTGCCAGCAGCTTAGGGACAGGGATGGGCGAGCAGTACTTC
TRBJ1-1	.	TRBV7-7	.	CASSPTSRETEAFF	TGTGCTAGCAGCCCTACGAGCAGGGAAACTGAAGCTTTCTTT
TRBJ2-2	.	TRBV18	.	CASSRRQEAGELFF	TGTGCCAGCTCGCGGCGACAGGAGGCCGGGGAGCTGTTTTTT
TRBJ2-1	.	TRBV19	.	CASSPLLGSYNEQFF	TGTGCCAGTAGTCCTCTCCTCGGCTCCTACAATGAGCAGTTCTTC
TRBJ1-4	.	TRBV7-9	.	CASSLYTGEKLFF	TGTGCCAGCAGCTTATACACAGGGGAAAAACTGTTTTTT
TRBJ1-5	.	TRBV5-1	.	CASRRDSNQPQHF	TGCGCCAGCCGAAGGGATAGCAATCAGCCCCAGCATTTT
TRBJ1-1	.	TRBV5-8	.	CASSLRVVNTEAFF	TGTGCCAGCAGCTTGCGGGTGGTGAACACTGAAGCTTTCTTT